The 30 T cell receptor beta chains reported below all come from one sample, sequenced in a study of T cell changes during pregnancy in multiple sclerosis. Clones were read by immunoSEQ multiplex PCR, and TCRdb kept only the in-frame ones, dropping some. Of 20,000 to 25,000 clones listed, about 90% were seen once; the top ten hold 0.67%. This specimen consisted of CD4+ T cells from peripheral blood mononuclear cells, obtained in the third trimester of pregnancy. These receptor sequences come from a female donor in good health, enrolled as a control in a pregnancy study.

The chain is built from TRBV5-1 and TRBJ2-7, with TRBD2 matching over 11 bases. The germline V gene has CDR1 SGHRS and CDR2 YFSETQ. J was trimmed by 4 bases and V by 4 bases; bases with no gene match: 7. CDR3 length: 15 amino acids. The DNA of the CDR3 is TGCGCCAGCAGCCCGCTAGCGGGAGGACATTACGAGCAGTACTTC. This translates into CASSPLAGGHYEQYF.

The CDR3, as DNA: TGTGCCAGCAGTCCTTCTAGCGGGAGGGCCCTGAATGAGCAGTTCTTC. This encodes CASSPSSGRALNEQFF. J is TRBJ2-1 and V is TRBV28, with 12 bases aligning to TRBD2. The CDR3 is 16 residues long. V lost 5 bases, J lost 7 bases, and 9 bases stayed unmatched. Germline values: CDR1 MDHEN, CDR2 SYDVKM.

The V and J genes are TRBV19 and TRBJ1-5; D call uncertain. This CDR3 contains 12 residues. Deletions cut 3 bases from V and 11 bases from J, with 11 bases between. CDR1 and CDR2 (germline): LNHDA, SQIVND (reference sequence). The CDR3 loop reads CASSIASLAQHF. The CDR3 DNA is TGTGCCAGTAGTATCGCCTCTTTAGCCCAGCATTTT.

This chain joins TRBV10-3 and TRBJ1-4; D is perhaps TRBD1 (6 bases). V lost 8 bases and J 4 bases, leaving 11 bases between the germline ends. CDR3 length equals 13 residues. Germline CDR1 is ENHRY and CDR2 is SYGVKD. The CDR3 region has the DNA TGTGCCATCGGACGGGACATTAATGAAAAACTGTTTTTT. Residues: CAIGRDINEKLFF.

This clone has just one count. The rearrangement links TRBV5-6 to TRBJ1-1; maybe TRBD1 (5 bases). CDR3 length equals 14 residues. Trimming took 0 bases from V and 2 from J, leaving 8 bases between them. CDR1 and CDR2 from the germline V gene are SGHDT and YYEEEE. Here the CDR3 DNA reads TGTGCCAGCAGCTTGGTTCAGGGAAACACTGAAGCTTTCTTT. Its translation: CASSLVQGNTEAFF.

The chain links TRBV6-5 to TRBJ2-1; 11 bases map to TRBD2. CDR1 MNHEY and CDR2 SVGAGI come from the germline V gene. The CDR3 is 16 residues long. V shed 2 bases and J 5 bases; nucleotides not matched to a gene: 5. The CDR3 DNA is TGTGCCAGCAGTTACCGGACTAGCGGGCGGAACAATGAGCAGTTCTTC. It codes for CASSYRTSGRNNEQFF.

V gene TRBV7-2 combines with J gene TRBJ2-7, with D possibly being TRBD2 (6 bases). CDR1 and CDR2 from the germline V gene are SGHTA and FQGNSA. The CDR3 sequence is 17 residues long. Trimming left V 3 bases short and J 0 bases short, with 18 bases between. This CDR3 is CASSFGVWDFSSYEQYF. CDR3 bases: TGTGCCAGCAGCTTTGGGGTTTGGGACTTCAGCTCCTACGAGCAGTACTTC. Full variable domain (remainder filled in from reference TRBV7-2 and TRBJ2-7): GAGVSQSPSNKVTEKGKDVELRCDPISGHTALYWYRQSLGQGLEFLIYFQGNSAPDKSGLPSDRFSAERTGGSVSTLTIQRTQQEDSAVYLCASSFGVWDFSSYEQYFGPGTRLTVT.

The chain carries TRBV6-1 and TRBJ2-3; the D gene is possibly TRBD1 (6 bases). Per the germline V gene, CDR1 is MNHNS and CDR2 is SASEGT. The CDR3 has 15 amino acids. The V end lost 5 bases, the J end lost 2 bases, and 14 bases lay between the germline ends. For the CDR3, the DNA is TGTGCCAGCAGTTCTACAGGGACCGTCACAGATACGCAGTATTTT. Its protein product is CASSSTGTVTDTQYF.

This clone was detected only a few times. This chain uses TRBV6-1 with TRBJ1-3; no clear D gene. Deletions cut 5 bases from V and 0 bases from J, with 8 bases between. CDR1 is MNHNS and CDR2 is SASEGT in the germline V gene. CDR3 length: 14 residues. As DNA, the CDR3 is TGTGCCAGCAGTAGAGGGAACTCTGGAAACACCATATATTTT. This gives the protein CASSRGNSGNTIYF.

The V and J genes are TRBV5-6 and TRBJ1-1, with TRBD1 as a possible D gene (5 bases). Germline V lookup: CDR1 SGHDT, CDR2 YYEEEE. The germline V and J ends were trimmed by 0 bases and 7 bases, with 10 bases remaining between them. The CDR3 is made up of 13 amino acids. CDR3 DNA: TGTGCCAGCAGCTTGGCAGGGTTGGGTGAAGCTTTCTTT. Protein product: CASSLAGLGEAFF.

The chain recombines TRBV7-9 with TRBJ1-6; tentatively, D is TRBD1 (6 bases). The CDR3 runs 16 residues. Germline lookup yields CDR1 SEHNR and CDR2 FQNEAQ (reference sequence). The germline V and J ends were trimmed by 5 bases and 0 bases, with 11 bases remaining between them. The CDR3 reads CASSPWTDSYNSPLHF. The DNA for the CDR3 is TGTGCCAGCAGCCCATGGACAGACTCCTATAATTCACCCCTCCACTTT.

The rearrangement links TRBV6-1 to TRBJ2-5; perhaps TRBD2 as D (6 bases). This CDR3 region has 14 residues. Germline V gene sequence: CDR1 MNHNS, CDR2 SASEGT. The germline V and J ends were trimmed by 3 bases and 5 bases, with 13 bases remaining between them. CDR3 sequence reads: CASSEIGLAETQYF. CDR3 sequence (DNA): TGTGCCAGCAGTGAGATAGGGCTAGCGGAGACCCAGTACTTC.

The rearrangement uses TRBV19 and TRBJ1-1, with D tentatively TRBD1 (6 bases). The CDR3 is 14 amino acids. The V gene's germline CDR1 is LNHDA and CDR2 SQIVND (reference sequence). Trimming removed 6 bases from V and 4 bases from J, with 15 bases in between. CDR3 region: CASRRGGEGTEAFF. In DNA, the CDR3 is TGTGCCAGTAGGAGAGGGGGGGAAGGCACTGAAGCTTTCTTT.

This sequence joins TRBV9 and TRBJ2-7; perhaps TRBD2 as D (6 bases). The CDR3 loop spans 14 amino acids. V was trimmed by 0 bases and J by 5 bases, leaving 12 bases between them. Looked up from germline, CDR1 is SGDLS and CDR2 is YYNGEE. CDR3 loop: CASSVGGGWHEQYF. DNA for the CDR3: TGTGCCAGCAGCGTAGGTGGGGGGTGGCACGAGCAGTACTTC.

The chain employs TRBV5-6 and TRBJ1-1; TRBD1 agrees at 7 bases. Germline lookup yields CDR1 SGHDT and CDR2 YYEEEE. J was trimmed by 0 bases and V by 3 bases; bases with no gene match: 11. The CDR3 contains 17 residues. The CDR3 spells CASSWGEGAPMNTEAFF. The CDR3 coding sequence is TGTGCCAGCAGCTGGGGCGAGGGGGCCCCAATGAACACTGAAGCTTTCTTT.

The chain uses TRBV4-3 and TRBJ2-2; 7 bases fit TRBD2. The V segment lost 1 base and the J segment 4 bases; nucleotides outside the gene matches: 9. The CDR3 runs to 17 residues. Germline V lookup: CDR1 LGHNA, CDR2 YSLEER. CDR3 in amino acids: CASSQAPWGGGTGELFF. As DNA, the CDR3 is TGCGCCAGCAGCCAAGCCCCCTGGGGGGGAGGCACCGGGGAGCTGTTTTTT.

The chain uses TRBV7-8 and TRBJ1-3; D ambiguous. In germline, CDR1 is SGHVS, CDR2 FQNEAQ. Trimming took 1 base from V and 0 from J, leaving 7 bases between them. This CDR3 spans 15 amino acids. This CDR3 is CASSLVGSSGNTIYF. DNA for the CDR3: TGTGCCAGCAGCTTAGTTGGCAGCTCTGGAAACACCATATATTTT.

The V call is TRBV11-2, the J call TRBJ2-1, with 13 bases that match TRBD2. There are 17 residues in the CDR3. Germline trimming cut 1 base from V and 5 bases from J; bases unmatched to any gene: 5. Germline lookup yields CDR1 SGHAT and CDR2 FQNNGV. CDR3 region: CASSLGTSGSWDNEQFF. The DNA for the CDR3 is TGTGCCAGCAGCTTAGGGACTAGCGGGAGCTGGGACAATGAGCAGTTCTTC.

The chain has TRBV6-6 and TRBJ2-2, with D perhaps matching TRBD2 (5 bases). This CDR3 contains 16 residues. Looked up from germline, CDR1 is MNHNY and CDR2 is SVGAGI (reference sequence). V gave up 3 bases and J gave up 0 bases, with 11 bases separating them. In nucleotides, the CDR3 is TGTGCCAGCAGTTATGCGCTGAGGGCGAACACCGGGGAGCTGTTTTTT. Translating it yields CASSYALRANTGELFF.

The CDR3 loop reads CASSFPPPEGANEQFF. CDR3 nucleotide sequence: TGCGCCAGCAGCTTTCCCCCTCCGGAAGGGGCCAATGAGCAGTTCTTC. The chain combines TRBV5-1 with TRBJ2-1; TRBD1 might be the D (5 bases). The CDR3 consists of 16 residues. Trimming left V 2 bases short and J 6 bases short, with 18 bases between. The germline V gene encodes CDR1 SGHRS and CDR2 YFSETQ.

This sequence joins TRBV4-3 and TRBJ2-1, with D perhaps matching TRBD1 (5 bases). V dropped 0 bases and J dropped 8 bases, with 14 bases sitting between them. The CDR3 consists of 15 residues. Germline values: CDR1 LGHNA, CDR2 YSLEER. The DNA for the CDR3 is TGCGCCAGCAGCCAAGATCTGGGCAGGGTGTATGAGCAGTTCTTC. The encoded protein is CASSQDLGRVYEQFF.

V gene TRBV6-5 combines with J gene TRBJ1-4; D is undetermined. Between the trimmed V and J ends, which lost 0 bases and 8 bases, there was a span of 10 bases. Germline V gene data show CDR1 as MNHEY and CDR2 as SVGAGI. The CDR3 loop spans 14 amino acids. The CDR3 bases are TGTGCCAGCAGTTACTCTTCGACTCCGGAAAAACTGTTTTTT. Its protein is CASSYSSTPEKLFF.

A single count supports this clone. The V gene is TRBV5-6, the J gene TRBJ2-5; TRBD2 matches 11 bases. Losses at the gene ends were 2 bases for V and 5 bases for J; bases not matched to a gene: 11. CDR3 length equals 17 residues. Per germline, CDR1 SGHDT and CDR2 YYEEEE. CDR3 bases: TGTGCCAGCAGCTTCACCAGTAGCGGGGGGGCCTATGAGACCCAGTACTTC. It specifies CASSFTSSGGAYETQYF.

In DNA form, the CDR3 reads TGTGCCAGTAGTATCAAGACAGGGGTTGGCTACACCTTC. It specifies CASSIKTGVGYTF. This chain links TRBV19 with TRBJ1-2; 8 bases align to TRBD1. The CDR3 has 13 amino acids. Trimming cost V 3 bases and J 7 bases; bases outside gene matches: 4. Per germline, CDR1 LNHDA and CDR2 SQIVND (reference sequence).

The rearrangement uses TRBV5-1 and TRBJ1-1; D perhaps matches TRBD1 (5 bases). The V end was cut by 0 bases, the J end by 1 base, with 13 bases between. CDR3 length: 16 amino acids. The germline gives CDR1 SGHRS, CDR2 YFSETQ. The CDR3: CASSLAPFRENTEAFF. CDR3 coding DNA: TGCGCCAGCAGCTTGGCACCCTTCAGGGAGAACACTGAAGCTTTCTTT.

The V gene is TRBV7-6, the J gene TRBJ1-6; D is undetermined. The germline V gene has CDR1 SGHVS and CDR2 FNYEAQ. V was shortened by 1 base and J by 5 bases, with 9 bases between the two germline ends. The CDR3 spans 15 residues. The CDR3 loop is CASSLDGSHNSPLHF. The CDR3, as DNA: TGTGCCAGCAGCTTAGACGGGTCGCATAATTCACCCCTCCACTTT.

The rearrangement links TRBV7-9 to TRBJ2-7, with 9 bases aligning to TRBD1. Germline lookup yields CDR1 SEHNR and CDR2 FQNEAQ (reference sequence). The trim removed 5 bases at V and 4 bases at J, leaving 6 bases unmatched. This CDR3 has 14 amino acids. CDR3: CASSPGTGSYEQYF. CDR3 nucleotides: TGTGCCAGCAGCCCCGGGACAGGGTCTTACGAGCAGTACTTC.

J is TRBJ2-7 and V is TRBV10-3; D might be TRBD2 (6 bases). Germline V lookup: CDR1 ENHRY, CDR2 SYGVKD. The CDR3 spans 13 residues. The V and J ends lost 1 base and 6 bases respectively, with 10 bases between them. The CDR3 DNA is TGTGCCATCAGTGAGTTGCTCGGGGGCGAGCAGTACTTC. This sequence encodes CAISELLGGEQYF.

This chain uses TRBV11-2 with TRBJ2-1; 9 nucleotides line up with TRBD1. The V and J ends lost 5 bases and 7 bases, in that order; junction bases with no gene match: 6. CDR3 size: 14 residues. Germline V gene data show CDR1 as SGHAT and CDR2 as FQNNGV. The CDR3 DNA reads TGTGCCAGCAGCCGACAGGGGGTTGGAAATGAGCAGTTCTTC. It encodes CASSRQGVGNEQFF.

The rearrangement links TRBV5-1 to TRBJ1-2, with D possibly matching TRBD1 (5 bases). The CDR3 sequence is 13 residues long. Germline V lookup: CDR1 SGHRS, CDR2 YFSETQ. Trimming pared 2 bases from V and 3 bases from J, leaving 8 bases between. The DNA for the CDR3 is TGCGCCAGCAGCTTACAGGACCACTATGGCTACACCTTC. Its protein is CASSLQDHYGYTF.